This section outlines one T cell receptor beta chain sequence together with its context. What it recognizes is unknown. By quantitative 5'-RACE with molecular barcodes, the TCR beta libraries were made. TCRdb reprocessed the 5' RACE reads with MiXCR, giving one entry per CDR3 protein. The sample records some 840,000 distinct CDR3 sequences, around 11% being singletons. V was pared by 0 bases and J by 8 bases, with 18 bases between. The CDR3 is 16 amino acids. Germline V gives CDR1 SGHRS, CDR2 YFSETQ. The entry originates in a study of CD8 T cells in ankylosing spondylitis. General study results and limits: Matched synovial fluid from ankylosing spondylitis patients was reported to be enriched for disease-linked clones. CD8+ disease-linked clones were present at relatively low frequencies in blood. Made up of about eight highly homologous variants, a TCR beta motif appeared characteristic of ankylosing spondylitis blood.

The rearrangement joins TRBV5-1 to TRBJ2-4; D might be TRBD1 (7 bases). The sequenced material came from blood, either unsorted or a sorted T cell fraction (not recorded which). The sequence came from a male donor with ankylosing spondylitis. CDR3 residues: CASSLGGTGEEDIQYF. CDR3 nucleotide sequence: TGCGCCAGCAGCTTGGGTGGAACAGGGGAGGAGGACATTCAGTACTTC. The full variable domain, completed using reference TRBV5-1 and TRBJ2-4, is KAGVTQTPRYLIKTRGQQVTLSCSPISGHRSVSWYQQTPGQGLQFLFEYFSETQRNKGNFPGRFSGRQFSNSRSEMNVSTLELGDSALYLCASSLGGTGEEDIQYFGAGTRLSVL.